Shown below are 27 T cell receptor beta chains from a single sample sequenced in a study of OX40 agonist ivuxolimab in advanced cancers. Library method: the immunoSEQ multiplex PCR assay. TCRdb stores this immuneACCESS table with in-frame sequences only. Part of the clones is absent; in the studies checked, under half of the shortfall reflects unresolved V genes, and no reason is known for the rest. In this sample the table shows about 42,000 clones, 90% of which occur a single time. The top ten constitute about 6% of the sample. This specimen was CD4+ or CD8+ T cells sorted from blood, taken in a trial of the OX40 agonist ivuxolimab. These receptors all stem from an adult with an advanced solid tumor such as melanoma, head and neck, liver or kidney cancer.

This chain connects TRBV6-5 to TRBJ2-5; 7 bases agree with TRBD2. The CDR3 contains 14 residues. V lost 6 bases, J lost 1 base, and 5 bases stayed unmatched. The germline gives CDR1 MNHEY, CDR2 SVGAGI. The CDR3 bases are TGTGCCAGCAGAGAGCGGGGCATCCAAGAGACCCAGTACTTC. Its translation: CASRERGIQETQYF.

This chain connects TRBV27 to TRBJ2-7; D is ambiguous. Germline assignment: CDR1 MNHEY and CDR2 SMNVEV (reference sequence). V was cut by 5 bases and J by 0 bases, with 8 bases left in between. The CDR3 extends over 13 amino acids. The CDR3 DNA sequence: TGTGCCAGCAGTGATGCCCTCTCCTACGAGCAGTACTTC. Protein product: CASSDALSYEQYF.

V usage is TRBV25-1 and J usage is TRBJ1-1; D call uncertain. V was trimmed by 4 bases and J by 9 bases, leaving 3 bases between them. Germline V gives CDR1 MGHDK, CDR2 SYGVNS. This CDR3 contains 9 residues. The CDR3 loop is CASSGKAFF. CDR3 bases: TGTGCCAGCAGTGGAAAAGCTTTCTTT.

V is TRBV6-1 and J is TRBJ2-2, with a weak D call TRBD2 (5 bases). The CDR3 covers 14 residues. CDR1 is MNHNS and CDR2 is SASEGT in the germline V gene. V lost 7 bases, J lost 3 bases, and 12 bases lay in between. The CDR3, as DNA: TGTGCCAGCAATATGGGAGCCGACACCGGGGAGCTGTTTTTT. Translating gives CASNMGADTGELFF.

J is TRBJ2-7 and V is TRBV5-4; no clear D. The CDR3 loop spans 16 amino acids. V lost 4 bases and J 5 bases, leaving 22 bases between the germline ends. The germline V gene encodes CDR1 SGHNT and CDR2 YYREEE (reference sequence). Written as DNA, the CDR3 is TGTGCCAGCAGCCCGAACAGTGGGTCCTTATTCCACGAGCAGTACTTC. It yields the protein CASSPNSGSLFHEQYF.

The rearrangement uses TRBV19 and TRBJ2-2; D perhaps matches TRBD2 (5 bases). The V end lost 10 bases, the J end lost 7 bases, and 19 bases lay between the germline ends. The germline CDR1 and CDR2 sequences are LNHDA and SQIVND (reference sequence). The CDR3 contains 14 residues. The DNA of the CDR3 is TGTGCCACGCAGCGGCAGGTTTCGGTCGGGGAGCTGTTTTTT. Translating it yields CATQRQVSVGELFF. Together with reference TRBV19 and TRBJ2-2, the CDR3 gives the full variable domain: DGGITQSPKYLFRKEGQNVTLSCEQNLNHDAMYWYRQDPGQGLRLIYYSQIVNDFQKGDIAEGYSVSREKKESFPLTVTSAQKNPTAFYLCATQRQVSVGELFFGEGSRLTVL.

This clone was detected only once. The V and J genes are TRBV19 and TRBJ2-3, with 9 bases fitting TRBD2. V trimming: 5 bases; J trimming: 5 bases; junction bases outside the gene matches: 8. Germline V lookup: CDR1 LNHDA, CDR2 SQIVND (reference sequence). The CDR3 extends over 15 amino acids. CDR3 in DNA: TGTGCCAGTAGTCCTCGGACTAGCGTGGGAGATACGCAGTATTTT. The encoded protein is CASSPRTSVGDTQYF.

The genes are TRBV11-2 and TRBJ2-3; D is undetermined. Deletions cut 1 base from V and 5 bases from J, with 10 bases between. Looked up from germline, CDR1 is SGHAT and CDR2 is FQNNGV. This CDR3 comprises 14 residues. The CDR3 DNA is TGTGCCAGCAGCTTAGTGACGGTCGGAGATACGCAGTATTTT. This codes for CASSLVTVGDTQYF.

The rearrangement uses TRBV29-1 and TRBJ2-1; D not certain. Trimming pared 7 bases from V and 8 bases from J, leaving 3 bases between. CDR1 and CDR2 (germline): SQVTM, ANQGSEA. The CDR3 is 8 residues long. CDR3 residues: CSGDEQFF. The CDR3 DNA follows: TGCAGCGGGGATGAGCAGTTCTTC.

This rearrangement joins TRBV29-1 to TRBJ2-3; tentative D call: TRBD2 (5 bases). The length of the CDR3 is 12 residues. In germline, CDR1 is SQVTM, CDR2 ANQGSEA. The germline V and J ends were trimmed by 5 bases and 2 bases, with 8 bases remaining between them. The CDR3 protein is CSVILATDTQYF. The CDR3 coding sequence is TGCAGCGTTATCCTAGCCACAGATACGCAGTATTTT.

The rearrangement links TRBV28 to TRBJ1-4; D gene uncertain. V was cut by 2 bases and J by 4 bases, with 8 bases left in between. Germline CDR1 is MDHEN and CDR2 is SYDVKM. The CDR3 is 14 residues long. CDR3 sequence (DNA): TGTGCCAGCAGTTTAAGGCAGATTAATGAAAAACTGTTTTTT. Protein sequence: CASSLRQINEKLFF.

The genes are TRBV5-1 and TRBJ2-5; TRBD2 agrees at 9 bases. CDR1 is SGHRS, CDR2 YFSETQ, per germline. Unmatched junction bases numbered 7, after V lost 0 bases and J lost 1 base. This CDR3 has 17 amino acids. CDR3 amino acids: CASSLAWASGTQETQYF. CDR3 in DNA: TGCGCCAGCAGCTTGGCCTGGGCTAGCGGGACCCAAGAGACCCAGTACTTC.

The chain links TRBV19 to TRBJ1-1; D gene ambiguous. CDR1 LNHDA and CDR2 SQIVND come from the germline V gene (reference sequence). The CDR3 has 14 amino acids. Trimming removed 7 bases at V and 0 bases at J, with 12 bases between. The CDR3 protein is CASTTLGLNTEAFF. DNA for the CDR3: TGTGCCAGTACCACCTTGGGCCTGAACACTGAAGCTTTCTTT. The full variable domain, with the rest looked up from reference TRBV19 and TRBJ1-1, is DGGITQSPKYLFRKEGQNVTLSCEQNLNHDAMYWYRQDPGQGLRLIYYSQIVNDFQKGDIAEGYSVSREKKESFPLTVTSAQKNPTAFYLCASTTLGLNTEAFFGQGTRLTVV.

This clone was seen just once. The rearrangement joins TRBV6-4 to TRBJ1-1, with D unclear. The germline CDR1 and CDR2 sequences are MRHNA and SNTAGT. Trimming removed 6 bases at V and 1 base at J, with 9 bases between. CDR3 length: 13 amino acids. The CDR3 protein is CASSATGNTEAFF. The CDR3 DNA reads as TGTGCCAGCAGCGCAACCGGGAACACTGAAGCTTTCTTT.

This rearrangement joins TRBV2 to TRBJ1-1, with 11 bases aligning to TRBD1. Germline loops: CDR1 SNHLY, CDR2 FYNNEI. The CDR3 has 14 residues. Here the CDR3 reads CPHKAGTGGTEAFF. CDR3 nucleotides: TGTCCACACAAGGCCGGGACAGGGGGTACTGAAGCTTTCTTT.

The CDR3 bases are TGTGCCAGCCGAAGGACGACACGATACCAAGAGACCCAGTACTTC. This gives the protein CASRRTTRYQETQYF. The V gene is TRBV6-5, the J gene TRBJ2-5; D remains ambiguous. V lost 8 bases to trimming and J lost 0 bases, with 16 bases between them. The CDR3 runs 15 residues. Germline V CDR1 and CDR2: MNHEY, SVGAGI.

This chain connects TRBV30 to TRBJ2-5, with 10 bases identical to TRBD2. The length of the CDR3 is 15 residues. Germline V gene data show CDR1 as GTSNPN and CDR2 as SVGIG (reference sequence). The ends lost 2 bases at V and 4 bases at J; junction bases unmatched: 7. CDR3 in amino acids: CAWSPGSGRAETQYF. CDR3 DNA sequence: TGTGCCTGGAGTCCCGGGAGCGGGAGGGCAGAGACCCAGTACTTC. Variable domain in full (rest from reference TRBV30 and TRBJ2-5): SQTIHQWPATLVQPVGSPLSLECTVEGTSNPNLYWYRQAAGRGLQLLFYSVGIGQISSEVPQNLSASRPQDRQFILSSKKLLLSDSGFYLCAWSPGSGRAETQYFGPGTRLLVL.

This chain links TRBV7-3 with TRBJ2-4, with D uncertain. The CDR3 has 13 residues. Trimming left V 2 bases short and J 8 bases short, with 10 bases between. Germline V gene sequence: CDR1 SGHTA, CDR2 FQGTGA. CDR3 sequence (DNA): TGTGCCAGCAGCTTAGCTGGATCCGACATTCAGTACTTC. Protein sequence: CASSLAGSDIQYF.

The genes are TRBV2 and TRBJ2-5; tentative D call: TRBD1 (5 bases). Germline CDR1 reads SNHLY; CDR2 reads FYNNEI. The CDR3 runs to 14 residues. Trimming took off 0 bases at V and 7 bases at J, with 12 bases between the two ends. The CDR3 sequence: CASSEAPIRGTQYF. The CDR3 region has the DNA TGTGCCAGCAGTGAAGCGCCTATTAGGGGGACCCAGTACTTC.

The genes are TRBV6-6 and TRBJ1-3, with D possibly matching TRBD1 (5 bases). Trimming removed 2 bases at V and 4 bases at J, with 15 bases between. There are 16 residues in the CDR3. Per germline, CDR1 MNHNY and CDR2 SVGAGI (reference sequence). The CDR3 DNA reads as TGTGCCAGCAGTTACGAATCGGGAGGGGCCGGAAACACCATATATTTT. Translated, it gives CASSYESGGAGNTIYF.

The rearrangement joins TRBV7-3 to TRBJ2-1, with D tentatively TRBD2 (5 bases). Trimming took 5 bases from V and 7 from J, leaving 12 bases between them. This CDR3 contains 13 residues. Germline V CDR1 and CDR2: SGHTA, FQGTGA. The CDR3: CASSPEGLNEQFF. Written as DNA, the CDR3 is TGTGCCAGCAGCCCAGAGGGATTGAATGAGCAGTTCTTC.

The CDR3 bases are TGTGCCAGCTCACCAAGCGGCGGGATCACAGATACGCAGTATTTT. Residues: CASSPSGGITDTQYF. V is TRBV18 and J is TRBJ2-3; D possibly corresponds to TRBD2 (6 bases). Germline CDR1 reads KGHSH; CDR2 reads LQKENI. Trimming took off 2 bases at V and 2 bases at J, with 11 bases between the two ends. This CDR3 has 15 residues.

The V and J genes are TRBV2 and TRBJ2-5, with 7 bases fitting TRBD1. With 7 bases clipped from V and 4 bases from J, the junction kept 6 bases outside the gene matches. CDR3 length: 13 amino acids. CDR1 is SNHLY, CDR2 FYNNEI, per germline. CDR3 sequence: CASTRDSLETQYF. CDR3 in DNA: TGTGCCAGCACAAGGGACAGCCTAGAGACCCAGTACTTC. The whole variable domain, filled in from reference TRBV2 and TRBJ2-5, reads EPEVTQTPSHQVTQMGQEVILRCVPISNHLYFYWYRQILGQKVEFLVSFYNNEISEKSEIFDDQFSVERPDGSNFTLKIRSTKLEDSAMYFCASTRDSLETQYFGPGTRLLVL.

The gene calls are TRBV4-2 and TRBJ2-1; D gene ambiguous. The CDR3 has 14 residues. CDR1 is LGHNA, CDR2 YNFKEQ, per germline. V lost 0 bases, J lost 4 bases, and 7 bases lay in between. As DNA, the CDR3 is TGTGCCAGCAGCCAAGATGTGGAGTACAATGAGCAGTTCTTC. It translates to CASSQDVEYNEQFF.

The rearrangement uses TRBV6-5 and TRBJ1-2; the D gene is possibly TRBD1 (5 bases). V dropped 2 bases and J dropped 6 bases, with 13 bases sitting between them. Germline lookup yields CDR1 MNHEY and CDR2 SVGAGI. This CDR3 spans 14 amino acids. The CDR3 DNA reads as TGTGCCAGCAGTTACCGCCAGGGAAGGCATGGCTACACCTTC. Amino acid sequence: CASSYRQGRHGYTF.

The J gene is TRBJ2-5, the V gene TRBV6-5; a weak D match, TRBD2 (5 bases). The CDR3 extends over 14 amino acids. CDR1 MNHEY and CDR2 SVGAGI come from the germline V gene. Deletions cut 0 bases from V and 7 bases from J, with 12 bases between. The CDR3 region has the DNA TGTGCCAGCAGTTACTCGAATCTTGGGAGGACCCAGTACTTC. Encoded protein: CASSYSNLGRTQYF.

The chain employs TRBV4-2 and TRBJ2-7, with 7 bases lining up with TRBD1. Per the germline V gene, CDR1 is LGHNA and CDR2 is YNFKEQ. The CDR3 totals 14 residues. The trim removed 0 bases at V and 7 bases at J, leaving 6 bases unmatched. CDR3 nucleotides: TGTGCCAGCAGCCAAGATCTGAGGGGGCGAGAGCAGTACTTC. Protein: CASSQDLRGREQYF.